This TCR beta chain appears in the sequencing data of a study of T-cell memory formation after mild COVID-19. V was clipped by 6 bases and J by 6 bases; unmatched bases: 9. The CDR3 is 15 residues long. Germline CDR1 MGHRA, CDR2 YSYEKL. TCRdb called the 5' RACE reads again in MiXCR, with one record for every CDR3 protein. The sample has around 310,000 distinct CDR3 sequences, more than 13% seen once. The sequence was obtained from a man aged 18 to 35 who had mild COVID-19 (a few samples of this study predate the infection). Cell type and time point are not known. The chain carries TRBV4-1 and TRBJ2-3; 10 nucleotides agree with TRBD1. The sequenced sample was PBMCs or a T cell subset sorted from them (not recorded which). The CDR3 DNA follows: TGCGCCAGCAGGAAGGGACAGGGGTTTCGGGATACGCAGTATTTT. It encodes CASRKGQGFRDTQYF.